The source of this TCR beta chain is a study of metastatic and nonmetastatic thyroid tumors. In the study overall: Across blood and tumor or nodule tissue, repertoires from malignant and benign thyroid patients were compared with one another.

General study points: It was reported that TCR beta diversity was significantly higher in malignant thyroid tumors than benign nodules, in blood and tumor.

Per the study methods: Using the CDR3 differences seen across clinicopathological groups, the authors built a distant-metastasis classifier for papillary thyroid cancer, which was meant to discriminate distant-metastatic patients. With MiXCR, TCRdb called clones anew from the PCR reads. TCRdb, not the authors, supplied the V and J calls. Found here are roughly 64,000 clones, less than 5% of them singletons; the top ten hold approximately 20%. No patient received treatment before thyroid surgery. V dropped 2 bases and J dropped 5; count of bases not matched to a gene: 5. Per germline, CDR1 SGHNT and CDR2 YYREEE (reference sequence). This CDR3 has 15 residues. In its sample, this clone was seen a few times. Antigen: not known.

The sample taken for sequencing was blood. This chain links TRBV5-4 with TRBJ2-1; TRBD2 agrees at 9 bases. This clonotype originated in a female donor with papillary thyroid cancer or a benign thyroid nodule (not recorded which). Some clones in this sample may be carry-over from other donors' samples. The CDR3 region has the DNA TGTGCCAGCAGCTTCGTAGCGGGAGCAAACAATGAGCAGTTCTTC. This gives the protein CASSFVAGANNEQFF.